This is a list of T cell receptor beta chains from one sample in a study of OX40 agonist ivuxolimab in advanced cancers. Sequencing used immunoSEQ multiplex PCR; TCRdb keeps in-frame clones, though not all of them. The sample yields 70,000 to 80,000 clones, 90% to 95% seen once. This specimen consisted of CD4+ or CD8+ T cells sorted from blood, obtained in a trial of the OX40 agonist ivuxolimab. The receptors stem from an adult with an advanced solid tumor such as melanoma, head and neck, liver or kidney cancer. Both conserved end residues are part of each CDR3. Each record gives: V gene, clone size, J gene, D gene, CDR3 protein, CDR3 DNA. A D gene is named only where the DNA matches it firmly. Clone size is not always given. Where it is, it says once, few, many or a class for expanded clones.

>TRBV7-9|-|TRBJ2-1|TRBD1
CASSGFRGSSYNEQFF
TGTGCCAGCAGCGGATTCAGGGGGAGCTCCTACAATGAGCAGTTCTTC
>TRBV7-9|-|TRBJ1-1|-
CASSLESLKAFF
TGTGCCAGCAGCTTAGAGTCCCTCAAAGCTTTCTTT
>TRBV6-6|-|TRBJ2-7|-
CASSLGLEGYYEQYF
TGTGCCAGCAGCCTGGGACTCGAGGGGTACTACGAGCAGTACTTC
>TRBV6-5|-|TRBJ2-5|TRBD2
CASSLTGLAEETQYF
TGTGCCAGCAGTCTCACGGGACTAGCGGAAGAGACCCAGTACTTC
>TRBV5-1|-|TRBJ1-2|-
CASSPRGGSYGYTF
TGCGCCAGCAGCCCCCGAGGGGGAAGCTATGGCTACACCTTC
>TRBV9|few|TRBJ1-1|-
CASSPARTEAFF
TGTGCCAGCAGCCCGGCGCGCACTGAAGCTTTCTTT
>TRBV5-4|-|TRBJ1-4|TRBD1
CASSQFGTARGEKLFF
TGTGCCAGCAGCCAATTTGGGACAGCTCGGGGTGAAAAACTGTTTTTT
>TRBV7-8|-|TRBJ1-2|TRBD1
CASSLEGALNYGYTF
TGTGCCAGCAGCTTGGAGGGGGCACTGAACTATGGCTACACCTTC
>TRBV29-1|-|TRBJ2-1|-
CSVDGGTAYNEQFF
TGCAGCGTTGACGGCGGGACAGCCTACAATGAGCAGTTCTTC
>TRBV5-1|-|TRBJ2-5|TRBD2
CASSPPGREGQGETQYF
TGCGCCAGCAGCCCGCCCGGGCGGGAGGGCCAGGGAGAGACCCAGTACTTC
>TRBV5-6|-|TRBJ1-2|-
CASSLEGRRYGYTF
TGTGCCAGCAGCTTGGAGGGGCGCCGCTATGGCTACACCTTC
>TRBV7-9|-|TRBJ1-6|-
CASSLERRGTSSYNSPLHF
TGTGCCAGCAGCTTAGAACGTCGGGGAACGAGCTCCTATAATTCACCCCTCCACTTT
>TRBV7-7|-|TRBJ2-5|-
CASSLALGRGRETQYF
TGTGCTAGCAGCTTAGCGTTGGGCAGGGGACGGGAGACCCAGTACTTC
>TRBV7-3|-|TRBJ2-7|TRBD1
CASSVGGGGSYEQYF
TGTGCCAGCAGCGTAGGGGGCGGCGGCTCCTACGAGCAGTACTTC
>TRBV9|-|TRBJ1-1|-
CASSRGATEAFF
TGTGCCAGCAGCCGCGGTGCAACTGAAGCTTTCTTT
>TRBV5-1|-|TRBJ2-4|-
CASSLGTGAKNIQYF
TGCGCCAGCAGCTTAGGTACGGGAGCCAAAAACATTCAGTACTTC
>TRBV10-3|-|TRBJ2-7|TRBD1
CAISLRDRDYEQYF
TGTGCCATCAGTCTCCGGGACAGGGATTACGAGCAGTACTTC
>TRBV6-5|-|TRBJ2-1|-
CASSYWYEQFF
TGTGCCAGCAGTTATTGGTATGAGCAGTTCTTC
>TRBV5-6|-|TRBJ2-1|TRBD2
CASSGTSGYSYNEQFF
TGTGCCAGCAGTGGGACTAGCGGATACTCCTACAATGAGCAGTTCTTC
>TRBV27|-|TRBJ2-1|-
CASSSLAGQFF
TGTGCCAGCAGTTCACTAGCAGGGCAGTTCTTC
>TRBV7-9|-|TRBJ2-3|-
CASSLVSGSPHTDTQYF
TGTGCCAGCAGCTTAGTGTCTGGCAGCCCGCACACAGATACGCAGTATTTT
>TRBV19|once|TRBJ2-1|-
CASSTGGNEQFF
TGTGCCAGTAGTACCGGTGGTAATGAGCAGTTCTTC
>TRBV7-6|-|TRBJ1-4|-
CASSLGGTNEKLFF
TGTGCCAGCAGCCTTGGGGGGACTAATGAAAAACTGTTTTTT
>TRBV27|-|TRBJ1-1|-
CASKNQGSEAFF
TGTGCCAGCAAGAACCAGGGATCCGAAGCTTTCTTT
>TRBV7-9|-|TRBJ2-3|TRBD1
CASTQGADTQYF
TGTGCCAGCACCCAGGGGGCAGATACGCAGTATTTT
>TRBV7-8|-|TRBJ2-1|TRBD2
CASSLGIAGYSYNEQFF
TGTGCCAGCAGCTTAGGGATAGCGGGGTACTCCTACAATGAGCAGTTCTTC
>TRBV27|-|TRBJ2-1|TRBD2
CASSTSAFVDEQFF
TGTGCCAGCAGTACTAGCGCCTTTGTTGATGAGCAGTTCTTC